The 10 T cell receptor beta chains below come from one sample, sequenced in a study of blood T cell repertoires in COVID-19. Assay used: immunoSEQ multiplex PCR; TCRdb lists only in-frame clones, some missing. The table lists about 340,000 clones, around 87% of them singletons. The sequencing sample was made of peripheral blood. These receptors originate from a woman aged 50 to 65 with COVID-19, enrolled during active disease.

This clone was found a few times. The chain is built from TRBV28 and TRBJ2-7, with 10 bases that match TRBD1. The CDR3 has 15 amino acids. Germline V lookup: CDR1 MDHEN, CDR2 SYDVKM. V lost 1 base to trimming and J lost 3 bases; unmatched junction nucleotides: 3. CDR3 loop: CASSLLGTGDYEQYF. The CDR3 coding sequence is TGTGCCAGCAGTTTATTAGGGACAGGGGACTACGAGCAGTACTTC.

The V gene is TRBV29-1, the J gene TRBJ2-7, with 8 bases matching TRBD2. Germline CDR1 SQVTM, CDR2 ANQGSEA. The CDR3 consists of 12 residues. After removal of 4 bases from V and 7 bases from J, the junction contained 6 bases not matched to a gene. The CDR3 reads CSVAQREKEQYF. For the CDR3, the DNA is TGCAGCGTTGCACAGCGGGAGAAGGAGCAGTACTTC.

This chain connects TRBV11-2 to TRBJ1-6; D is unclear. The CDR3 has 14 amino acids. Germline V gene lookup returns CDR1 SGHAT and CDR2 FQNNGV. The V end was cut by 2 bases, the J end by 6 bases, with 8 bases between. CDR3: CASSLIQSNSPLHF. As DNA, the CDR3 is TGTGCCAGCAGCTTAATACAGAGTAATTCACCCCTCCACTTT.

This clone was seen a single time. V usage is TRBV27 and J usage is TRBJ1-1; D is uncertain. The germline V gene encodes CDR1 MNHEY and CDR2 SMNVEV (reference sequence). The CDR3 totals 15 residues. V lost 8 bases to trimming and J lost 1 base, with 17 bases between them. The CDR3 protein is CASSGRGKQNTEAFF. The DNA for the CDR3 is TGTGCCAGCTCCGGGCGAGGGAAGCAGAACACTGAAGCTTTCTTT.

The chain carries TRBV11-3 and TRBJ1-2; no definite D call. CDR1 and CDR2 (germline): SGHNT, YENEEA. V lost 2 bases to trimming and J lost 2 bases, with 9 bases between them. CDR3 length: 14 amino acids. CDR3 DNA sequence: TGTGCCAGCAGCTTATACGAGACAAACTATGGCTACACCTTC. It yields the protein CASSLYETNYGYTF. Variable domain in full (rest from reference TRBV11-3 and TRBJ1-2): EAGVVQSPRYKIIEKKQPVAFWCNPISGHNTLYWYLQNLGQGPELLIRYENEEAVDDSQLPKDRFSAERLKGVDSTLKIQPAELGDSAVYLCASSLYETNYGYTFGSGTRLTVV.

J is TRBJ1-3 and V is TRBV11-2, with D hard to call. The V end lost 0 bases, the J end lost 9 bases, and 15 bases lay between the germline ends. The CDR3 runs 15 residues. CDR1 and CDR2 (germline): SGHAT, FQNNGV. The DNA of the CDR3 is TGTGCCAGCAGCTTAGATGTGGGTTACGGAGCCACCATATATTTT. This codes for CASSLDVGYGATIYF.

The rearrangement uses TRBV21-1 and TRBJ2-4; the table names TRBD1, a call not compared with the DNA. TRBV21-1 is classified as a pseudogene. The CDR3 spans 21 residues. In nucleotides, the CDR3 is TGTGCCAGCAGCGGACCCCTCCGGACAGGGTTATCCAACCCTGCCTTTTGCCTTCAGTACTTC. Encoded protein: CASSGPLRTGLSNPAFCLQYF.

The gene calls are TRBV5-4 and TRBJ2-1; D perhaps matches TRBD2 (5 bases). This CDR3 has 13 amino acids. CDR1 and CDR2 from the germline V gene are SGHNT and YYREEE (reference sequence). Trimming pared 0 bases from V and 15 bases from J, leaving 16 bases between. This chain's CDR3 is CASSLDPLRGWFF. DNA for the CDR3: TGTGCCAGCAGCTTGGATCCCTTACGGGGATGGTTCTTC.

The rearrangement uses TRBV7-2 and TRBJ2-7; 8 nucleotides align to TRBD1. Looked up from germline, CDR1 is SGHTA and CDR2 is FQGNSA. This CDR3 contains 16 residues. Trimming at V came to 2 bases and at J to 3 bases, leaving 9 bases not matched to a gene. The CDR3, as DNA: TGTGCCAGCAGCTTACCGGGGACAGGACTCGACTACGAGCAGTACTTC. Translation gives CASSLPGTGLDYEQYF.

This chain uses TRBV11-2 with TRBJ2-3; TRBD2 matches 8 bases. Trimming cost V 4 bases and J 2 bases; bases outside gene matches: 17. This CDR3 region has 19 residues. Per germline, CDR1 SGHAT and CDR2 FQNNGV. In DNA form, the CDR3 reads TGTGCCAGCAGCTCTAGTCGTATGTGGCTAGCGGGTAACACAGATACGCAGTATTTT. Translation: CASSSSRMWLAGNTDTQYF.